This T cell receptor beta chain emerged from a study of early T cells in non-severe SARS-CoV-2 infection. Study at large: Investigators sequenced bulk RNA drawn from unsorted whole blood, and chains remained unpaired.

Attachment of unique molecular identifiers was made to individual cDNA molecules. TCRdb re-derived calls from the 5' RACE reads in MiXCR, one entry per CDR3 protein. The table shows approximately 100,000 distinct CDR3 sequences, with roughly 15% occurring only once. This clonotype was seen repeatedly, ten times or more. Its target is unknown. Trimming cost V 6 bases and J 4 bases; bases outside gene matches: 9. Germline V CDR1 and CDR2: DFQATT, SNEGSKA (reference sequence). This CDR3 region has 14 residues. Study results and caveats: There was a bias toward anti-spike CD8 responses in VDJdb matching, which missed private and CD4 specificities.

Sequenced input: whole blood. The TCR was taken from an adult who was a healthcare worker with PCR-confirmed SARS-CoV-2 infection or an uninfected control (not recorded which). V is TRBV20-1 and J is TRBJ2-5; 9 nucleotides agree with TRBD2. CDR3 nucleotides: TGCAGTGCCCTTAGCGGGAGTGTCGGAGAGACCCAGTACTTC. Translated: CSALSGSVGETQYF.